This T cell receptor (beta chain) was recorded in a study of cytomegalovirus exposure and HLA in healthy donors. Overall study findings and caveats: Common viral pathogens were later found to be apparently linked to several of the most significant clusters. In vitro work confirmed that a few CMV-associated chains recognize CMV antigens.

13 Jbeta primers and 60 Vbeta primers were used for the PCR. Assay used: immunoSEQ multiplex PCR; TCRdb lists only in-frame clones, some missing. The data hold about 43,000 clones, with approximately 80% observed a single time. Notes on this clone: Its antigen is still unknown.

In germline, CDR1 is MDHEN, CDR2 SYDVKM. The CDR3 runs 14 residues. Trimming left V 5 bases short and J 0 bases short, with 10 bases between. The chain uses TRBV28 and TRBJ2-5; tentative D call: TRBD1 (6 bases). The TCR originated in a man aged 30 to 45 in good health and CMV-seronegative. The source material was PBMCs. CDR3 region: CASSPGQYQETQYF. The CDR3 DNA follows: TGTGCCAGCAGTCCCGGACAGTACCAAGAGACCCAGTACTTC.